This T cell receptor beta chain was sequenced for a study of esophageal squamous cell carcinoma tumors (dated by TCRdb to the early 2020s). Background for the entire study: Principal component analysis with K-means clustering of immunohistochemical values for T-cell and checkpoint markers was used to divide patients into immuno relation high and low groups. TCR sequencing covered about 10 patients: five randomly selected high immuno relation cases and five background-matched low immuno relation cases. The study was designed to assess TCR repertoire diversity and shared TCR repertoires of T cells within the tumor environment of esophageal squamous cell carcinoma. The wider cohort included 53 esophageal squamous cell carcinoma patients in Japan who were treated with surgery, of whom around 20 were high and around 30 were low immuno relation cases. The roughly ten cases yielded 1,671,742 total TCRalpha reads and over a million total TCRbeta reads, of which about 32,000 and 35,000, respectively, were unique.

Patients who had received neoadjuvant chemotherapy or for whom clinical information was lacking were excluded from enrollment. The TCR-sequenced cases shown were male and underwent subtotal esophagectomy with 2- or 3-field lymphadenectomy. No T-cell sorting was done; instead, RNA was pulled from bulk tumor tissue sections using a Qiagen AllPrep kit. Small sections of surgically resected tumor tissue were stored in RNAlater reagent at -80°C until RNA extraction. Results and caveats for the whole study, not just this receptor: Three of the 10 cases showed a single dominant TCRalpha VJ recombination with apparently reduced TCRalpha diversity. Given the large variation in the TCRalphabeta repertoire, the shared V|J recombination candidates might have been chosen by chance. Only a few cases were included in the TCR repertoire analysis, and no investigation at the CDR3 clonotype level was performed. The high immuno relation group had higher significant repertoire counts, although the two groups did not differ in total TCR repertoire counts. Some 27 TRAV|TRAJ and more than 20 TRBV|TRBJ combinations, including TRAV13-1|TRAJ22 and TRBV7-9|TRBJ2-7, appeared to be shared among high immuno relation cases. TCRalpha and TCRbeta chains were sequenced separately, so chain pairing and recognized antigens remained unknown.

The CDR3 covers 13 residues, taking in both the cysteine and the phenylalanine. Only the CDR3 DNA is retained, 39 bases long and in frame from the first base. Unmatched junction bases come to 4, with V trimmed by 5 bases and J by 0 bases. Sequences DFQATT (CDR1) and SNEGSKA (CDR2) are obtained from the germline V gene (reference sequence). The method behind the library was 5' RACE. The PCR step used KAPA HiFi along with constant-region primers for TCRalpha or TCRbeta and a P20EA primer, and a nested second PCR with CA2 or CB2 followed. Amplification of TCR genes was performed by unbiased adaptor ligation RT-PCR, in which reverse transcription was carried out with Superscript III and a polyT18-containing BSL-18E primer. Once second-strand synthesis and blunting were done, the P10EA/P20EA adaptor was ligated onto the 5' end of the cDNA, and NotI digestion came next. For both the first and second PCRs, approximately 20 cycles of 98 degrees C for 20 s, 65 degrees C for 30 s and 72 degrees C for 1 min were run. Amplicons were indexed with the Nextera XT Index kit v2 Set A, pooled equimolarly and quantified on a Qubit 2.0 Fluorometer. For sequencing, the Illumina MiSeq platform generated 2x300 bp paired-end reads. From the authors' description of their analysis: Reads were assigned to V and J genes by highest identity to IMGT reference sequences using Repertoire Genesis software ver.1.0. CDR3 was defined as the region from Cys104 to Phe118 plus Gly119 and was translated, and unique sequence reads were defined by distinct V, J and CDR3 amino acids. Shared V|J combinations were chosen if significant in both a Fisher's exact test in edgeR and a Mann Whitney U test. After singletons were removed and 500 repertoire combinations were bootstrapped, the repertoire dissimilarity index was calculated with the R rdi package. TCRdb trimmed public reads at Q25 via fastp, called clones via MiXCR and kept in-frame beta chains. Entries are consolidated by CDR3 protein sequence, retaining the most common genes and DNA. V and J calls and clone size were set by TCRdb, not the authors. For this sample the table gives roughly 5,300 distinct CDR3 sequences, of which approximately 22% were detected only once. In total, the top ten clones hold around a third of the sample.

Note on this clonotype: Its antigen target is currently unknown. No base quality values were provided; no much bigger clone lies one nucleotide off.

The sample was tumor tissue. The sequence was collected from a man aged 45-79 years with esophageal squamous cell carcinoma. The sequence links TRBV20-1 to TRBJ2-7, with TRBD2 identical over 7 junction bases. The DNA reads as follows: TGCAGTGCTCCTAGGACTAGCTCCTACGAGCAGTACTTC. Translation gives CSAPRTSSYEQYF.